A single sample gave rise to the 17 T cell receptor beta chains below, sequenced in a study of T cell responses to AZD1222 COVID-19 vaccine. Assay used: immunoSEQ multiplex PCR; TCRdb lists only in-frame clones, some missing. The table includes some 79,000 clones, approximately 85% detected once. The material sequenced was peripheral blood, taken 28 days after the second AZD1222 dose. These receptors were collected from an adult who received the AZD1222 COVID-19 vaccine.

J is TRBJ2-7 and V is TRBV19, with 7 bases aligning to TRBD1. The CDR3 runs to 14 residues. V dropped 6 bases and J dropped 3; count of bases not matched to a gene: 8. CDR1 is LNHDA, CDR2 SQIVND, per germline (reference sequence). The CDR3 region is CASSYGTEGYEQYF. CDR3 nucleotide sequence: TGTGCCAGTAGCTACGGGACAGAAGGCTACGAGCAGTACTTC.

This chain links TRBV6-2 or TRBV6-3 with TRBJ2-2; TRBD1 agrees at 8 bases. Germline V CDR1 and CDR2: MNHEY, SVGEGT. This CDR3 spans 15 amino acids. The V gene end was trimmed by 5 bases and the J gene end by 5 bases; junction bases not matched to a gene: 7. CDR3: CASSRTGFFTGELFF. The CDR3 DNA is TGTGCCAGCAGTCGGACAGGGTTTTTTACCGGGGAGCTGTTTTTT.

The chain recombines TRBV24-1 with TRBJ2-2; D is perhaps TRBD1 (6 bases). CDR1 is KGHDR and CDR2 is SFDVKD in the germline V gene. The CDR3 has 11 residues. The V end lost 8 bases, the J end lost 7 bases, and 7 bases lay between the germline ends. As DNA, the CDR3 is TGTGCCACCATGGACAGCGGGGAGCTGTTTTTT. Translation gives CATMDSGELFF.

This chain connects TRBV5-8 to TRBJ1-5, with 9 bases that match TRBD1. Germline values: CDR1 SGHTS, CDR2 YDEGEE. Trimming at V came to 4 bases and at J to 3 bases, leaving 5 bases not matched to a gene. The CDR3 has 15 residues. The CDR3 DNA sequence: TGTGCCAGCAGCCTGGGGGACAGGGCCAATCAGCCCCAGCATTTT. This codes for CASSLGDRANQPQHF.

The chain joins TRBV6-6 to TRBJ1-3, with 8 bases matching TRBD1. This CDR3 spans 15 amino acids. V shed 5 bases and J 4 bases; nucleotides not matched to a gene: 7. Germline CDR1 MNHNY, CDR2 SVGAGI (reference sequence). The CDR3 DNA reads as TGTGCCAGCAGTCCTGACAGGGGCCCCGGAAACACCATATATTTT. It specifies CASSPDRGPGNTIYF.

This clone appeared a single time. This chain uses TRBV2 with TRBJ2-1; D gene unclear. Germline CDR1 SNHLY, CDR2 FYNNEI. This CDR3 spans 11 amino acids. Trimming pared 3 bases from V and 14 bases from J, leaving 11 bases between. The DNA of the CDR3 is TGTGCCAGCAGTGACTCGGCCCGTAAGTTCTTC. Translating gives CASSDSARKFF.

The DNA for the CDR3 is TGCGCCAGCAGCCTTGGGGGCGGAAACGAGCAGTACTTC. Translation gives CASSLGGGNEQYF. This chain links TRBV5-1 with TRBJ2-7; the D gene is possibly TRBD1 (6 bases). The CDR3 has 13 residues. Germline V gene lookup returns CDR1 SGHRS and CDR2 YFSETQ. V was clipped by 4 bases and J by 5 bases, with 13 bases between them.

This CDR3 is CASRSGDEKLFF. Written as DNA, the CDR3 is TGTGCCAGCAGATCGGGCGATGAAAAACTGTTTTTT. This chain connects TRBV28 to TRBJ1-4; no firm D call. Germline CDR1 MDHEN, CDR2 SYDVKM. CDR3 size: 12 residues. Trimming took 6 bases from V and 6 from J, leaving 8 bases between them.

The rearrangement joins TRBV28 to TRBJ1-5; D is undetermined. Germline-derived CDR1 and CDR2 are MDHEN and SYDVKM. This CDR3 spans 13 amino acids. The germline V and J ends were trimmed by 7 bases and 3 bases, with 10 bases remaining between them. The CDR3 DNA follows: TGTGCCAGCACAACCGGGATCAATCAGCCCCAGCATTTT. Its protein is CASTTGINQPQHF.

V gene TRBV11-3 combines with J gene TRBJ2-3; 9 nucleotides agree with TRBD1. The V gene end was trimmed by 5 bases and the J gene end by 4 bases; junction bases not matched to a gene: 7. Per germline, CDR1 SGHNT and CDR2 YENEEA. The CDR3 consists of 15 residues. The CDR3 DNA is TGTGCCAGCAGCCCCCGACAGGGGGGGGCAGATACGCAGTATTTT. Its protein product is CASSPRQGGADTQYF.

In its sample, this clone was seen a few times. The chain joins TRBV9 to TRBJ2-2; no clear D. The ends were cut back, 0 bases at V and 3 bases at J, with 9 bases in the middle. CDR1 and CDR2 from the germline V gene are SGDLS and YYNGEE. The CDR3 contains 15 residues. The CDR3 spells CASSVAKTHTGELFF. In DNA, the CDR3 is TGTGCCAGCAGCGTAGCGAAGACCCACACCGGGGAGCTGTTTTTT.

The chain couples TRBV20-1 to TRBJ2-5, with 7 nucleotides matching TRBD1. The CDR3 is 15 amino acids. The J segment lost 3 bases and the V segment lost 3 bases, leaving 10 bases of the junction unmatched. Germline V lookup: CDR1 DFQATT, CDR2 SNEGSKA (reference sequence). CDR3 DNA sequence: TGCAGTGCTAGTGACGCTGGGACAGATAAAGAGACCCAGTACTTC. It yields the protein CSASDAGTDKETQYF.

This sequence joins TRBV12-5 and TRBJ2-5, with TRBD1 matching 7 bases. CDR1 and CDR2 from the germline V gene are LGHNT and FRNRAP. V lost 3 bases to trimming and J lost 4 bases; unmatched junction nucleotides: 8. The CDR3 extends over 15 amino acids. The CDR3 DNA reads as TGTGCTAGTGGTTTCCTAGGGACAGTGGGAGAGACCCAGTACTTC. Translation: CASGFLGTVGETQYF.

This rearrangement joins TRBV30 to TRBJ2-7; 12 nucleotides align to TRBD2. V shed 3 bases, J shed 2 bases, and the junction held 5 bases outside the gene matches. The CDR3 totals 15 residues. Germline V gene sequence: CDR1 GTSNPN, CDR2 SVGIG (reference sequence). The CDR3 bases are TGTGCCTGGAGAGGGACTAGCGGGTATACCTACGAGCAGTACTTC. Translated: CAWRGTSGYTYEQYF.

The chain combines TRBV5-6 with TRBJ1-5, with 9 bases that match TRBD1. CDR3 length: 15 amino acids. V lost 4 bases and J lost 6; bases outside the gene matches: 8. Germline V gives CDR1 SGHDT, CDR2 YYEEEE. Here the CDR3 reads CASSQWDRAGQPQHF. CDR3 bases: TGTGCCAGCAGCCAGTGGGACAGGGCCGGTCAGCCCCAGCATTTT.

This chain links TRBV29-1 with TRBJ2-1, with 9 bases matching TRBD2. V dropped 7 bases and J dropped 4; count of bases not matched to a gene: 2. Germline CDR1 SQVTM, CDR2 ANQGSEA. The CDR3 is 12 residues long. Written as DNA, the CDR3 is TGCAGCGAGCTAGCGGGGTACAATGAGCAGTTCTTC. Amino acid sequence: CSELAGYNEQFF.

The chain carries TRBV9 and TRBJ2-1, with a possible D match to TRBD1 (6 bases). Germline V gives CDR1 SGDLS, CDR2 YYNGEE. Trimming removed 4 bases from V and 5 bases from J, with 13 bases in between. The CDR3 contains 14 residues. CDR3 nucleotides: TGTGCCAGCAGCCATACACAGGGAGACAATGAGCAGTTCTTC. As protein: CASSHTQGDNEQFF.